This T cell receptor (beta chain) was sequenced during a study of blood T cells in healthy people across ages. Germline values: CDR1 KGHSH, CDR2 LQKENI. The CDR3 runs 15 residues. The J segment lost 9 bases and the V segment lost 3 bases, leaving 7 bases of the junction unmatched. A J-beta primer mix and a sample-barcoded 5' primer were used in a second PCR of about 6 to 12 cycles. Each CDR3 protein gets one entry after TCRdb re-called the 5' RACE reads with MiXCR. The sample consists of 600,000 to 1,000,000 distinct CDR3 sequences, roughly 25% of them appearing once. The data also belong to a second study, concerning T cells of mothers and their children. This second report adds: The study sampled a few healthy Caucasian mothers and their six children. Normalized overlap was always slightly, never significantly, higher in related than unrelated mother-child pairs.

This receptor was identified in a boy between 10 and 17 years old in good health. The sequenced sample consisted of blood. The gene calls are TRBV18 and TRBJ2-1; 11 bases align to TRBD1. CDR3 coding DNA: TGTGCCAGCTCACCCGGACAGGGGGCAGTCCGTGAGCAGTTCTTC. Translating it yields CASSPGQGAVREQFF.